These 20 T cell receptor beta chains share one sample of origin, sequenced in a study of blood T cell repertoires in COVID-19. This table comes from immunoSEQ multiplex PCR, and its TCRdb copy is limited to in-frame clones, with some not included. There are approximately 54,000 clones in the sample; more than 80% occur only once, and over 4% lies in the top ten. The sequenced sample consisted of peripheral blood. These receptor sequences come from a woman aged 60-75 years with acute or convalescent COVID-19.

CDR3 in DNA: TGTGCCACAACGGACAGGGTGGACACTGAAGCTTTCTTT. Translating it yields CATTDRVDTEAFF. The rearrangement links TRBV10-3 to TRBJ1-1, with 8 positions matching TRBD1. Trimming at V came to 10 bases and at J to 3 bases, leaving 7 bases not matched to a gene. Germline values: CDR1 ENHRY, CDR2 SYGVKD. The CDR3 sequence is 13 residues long.

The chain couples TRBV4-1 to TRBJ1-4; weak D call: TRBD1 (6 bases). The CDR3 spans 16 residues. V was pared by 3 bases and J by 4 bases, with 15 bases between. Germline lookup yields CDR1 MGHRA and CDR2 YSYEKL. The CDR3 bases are TGCGCCAGCAGCCAGATTTCAGGGGCCGTTAATGAAAAACTGTTTTTT. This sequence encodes CASSQISGAVNEKLFF.

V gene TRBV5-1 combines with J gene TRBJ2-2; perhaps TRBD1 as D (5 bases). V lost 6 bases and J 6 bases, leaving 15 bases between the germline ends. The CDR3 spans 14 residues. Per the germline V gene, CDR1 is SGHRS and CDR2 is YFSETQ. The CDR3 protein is CASTRQGGAGELFF. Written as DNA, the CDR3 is TGCGCCAGCACCCGCCAGGGTGGGGCCGGGGAGCTGTTTTTT.

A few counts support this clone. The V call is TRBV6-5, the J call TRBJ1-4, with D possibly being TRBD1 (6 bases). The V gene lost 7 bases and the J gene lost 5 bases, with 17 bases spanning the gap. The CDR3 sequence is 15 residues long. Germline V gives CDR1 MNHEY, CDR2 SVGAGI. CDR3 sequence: CASTVRQETNEKLFF. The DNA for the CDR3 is TGTGCCAGCACGGTGCGACAGGAGACAAATGAAAAACTGTTTTTT.

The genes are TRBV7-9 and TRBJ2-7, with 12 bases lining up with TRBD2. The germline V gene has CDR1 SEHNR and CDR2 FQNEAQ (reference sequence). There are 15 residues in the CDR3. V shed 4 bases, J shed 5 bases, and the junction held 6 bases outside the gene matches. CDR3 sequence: CASSSLAGGFHEQYF. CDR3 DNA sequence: TGTGCCAGCAGCTCGCTAGCGGGGGGGTTCCACGAGCAGTACTTC. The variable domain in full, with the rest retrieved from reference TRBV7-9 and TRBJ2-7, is DTGVSQNPRHKITKRGQNVTFRCDPISEHNRLYWYRQTLGQGPEFLTYFQNEAQLEKSRLLSDRFSAERPKGSFSTLEIQRTEQGDSAMYLCASSSLAGGFHEQYFGPGTRLTVT.

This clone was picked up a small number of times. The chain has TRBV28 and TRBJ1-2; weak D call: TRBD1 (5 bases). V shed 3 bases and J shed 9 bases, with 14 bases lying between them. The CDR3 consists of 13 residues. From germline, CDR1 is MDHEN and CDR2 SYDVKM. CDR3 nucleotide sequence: TGTGCCAGCAGTTTTCTAGGGGCGGGGAGCTACACCTTC. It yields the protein CASSFLGAGSYTF.

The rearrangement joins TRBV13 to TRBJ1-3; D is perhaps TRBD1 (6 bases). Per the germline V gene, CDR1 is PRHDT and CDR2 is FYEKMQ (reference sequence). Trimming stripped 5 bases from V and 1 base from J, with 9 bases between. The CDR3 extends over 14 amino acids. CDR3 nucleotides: TGTGCCAGCAGCGGTAGGGGGTCTGGAAACACCATATATTTT. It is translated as CASSGRGSGNTIYF.

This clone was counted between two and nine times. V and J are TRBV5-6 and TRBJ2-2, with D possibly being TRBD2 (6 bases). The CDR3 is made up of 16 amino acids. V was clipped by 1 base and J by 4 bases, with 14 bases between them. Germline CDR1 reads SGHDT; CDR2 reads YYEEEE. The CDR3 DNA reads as TGTGCCAGCAGCTTGATAGGCAGGGAGGTCACCGGGGAGCTGTTTTTT. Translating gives CASSLIGREVTGELFF.

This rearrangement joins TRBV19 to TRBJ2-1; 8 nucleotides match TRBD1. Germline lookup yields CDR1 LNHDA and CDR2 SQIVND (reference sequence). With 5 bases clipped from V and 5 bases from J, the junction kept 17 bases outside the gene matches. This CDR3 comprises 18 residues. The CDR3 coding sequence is TGTGCCAGTAGTGGACAGGGTCGCGGGCAGGGGTTGAACAATGAGCAGTTCTTC. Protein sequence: CASSGQGRGQGLNNEQFF.

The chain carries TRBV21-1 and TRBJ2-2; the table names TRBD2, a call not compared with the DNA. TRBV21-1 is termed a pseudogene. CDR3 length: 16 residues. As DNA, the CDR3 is TGTGCCAGCAGCCTTCAGGGAGACGGGGGTCTAGGGGAGCTGTTTTTT. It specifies CASSLQGDGGLGELFF.

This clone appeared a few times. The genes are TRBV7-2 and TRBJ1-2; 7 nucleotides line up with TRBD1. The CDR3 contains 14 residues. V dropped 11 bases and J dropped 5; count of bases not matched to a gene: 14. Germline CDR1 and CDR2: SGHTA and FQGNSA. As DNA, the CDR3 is TGTGCCGTTCTTCGGACAGGCGGTTCTTATGGCTACACCTTC. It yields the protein CAVLRTGGSYGYTF.

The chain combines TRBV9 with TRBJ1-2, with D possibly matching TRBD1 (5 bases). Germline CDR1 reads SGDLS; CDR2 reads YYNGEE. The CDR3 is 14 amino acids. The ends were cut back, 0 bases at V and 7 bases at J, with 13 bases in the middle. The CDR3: CASSVVGARSGYTF. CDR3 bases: TGTGCCAGCAGCGTAGTTGGGGCTAGGTCTGGCTACACCTTC.

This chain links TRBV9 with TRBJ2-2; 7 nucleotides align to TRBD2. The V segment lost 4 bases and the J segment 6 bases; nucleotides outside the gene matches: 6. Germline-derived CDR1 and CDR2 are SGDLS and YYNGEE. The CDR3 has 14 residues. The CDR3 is CASSPSGGSGELFF. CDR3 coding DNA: TGTGCCAGCAGCCCCTCCGGGGGGTCCGGGGAGCTGTTTTTT.

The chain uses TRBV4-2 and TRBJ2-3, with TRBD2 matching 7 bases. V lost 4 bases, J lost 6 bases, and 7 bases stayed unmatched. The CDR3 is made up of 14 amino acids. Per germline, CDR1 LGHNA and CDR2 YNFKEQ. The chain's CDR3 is CASSRDYPPDTQYF. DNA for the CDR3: TGTGCCAGCAGCCGGGACTACCCGCCCGATACGCAGTATTTT.

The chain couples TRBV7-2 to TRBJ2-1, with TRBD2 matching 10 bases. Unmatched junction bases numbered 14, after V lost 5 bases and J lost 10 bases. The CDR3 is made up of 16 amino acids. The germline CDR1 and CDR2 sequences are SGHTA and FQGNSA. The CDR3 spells CASSPFGAAGGIEQFF. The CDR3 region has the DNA TGTGCCAGCAGCCCCTTCGGGGCAGCGGGGGGGATCGAGCAGTTCTTC. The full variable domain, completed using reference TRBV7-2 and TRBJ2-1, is GAGVSQSPSNKVTEKGKDVELRCDPISGHTALYWYRQSLGQGLEFLIYFQGNSAPDKSGLPSDRFSAERTGGSVSTLTIQRTQQEDSAVYLCASSPFGAAGGIEQFFGPGTRLTVL.

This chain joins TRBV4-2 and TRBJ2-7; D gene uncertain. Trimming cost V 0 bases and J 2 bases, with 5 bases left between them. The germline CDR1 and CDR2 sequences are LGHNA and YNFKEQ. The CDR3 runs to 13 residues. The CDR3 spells CASSQDRAYEQYF. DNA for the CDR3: TGTGCCAGCAGCCAAGATCGGGCCTACGAGCAGTACTTC.

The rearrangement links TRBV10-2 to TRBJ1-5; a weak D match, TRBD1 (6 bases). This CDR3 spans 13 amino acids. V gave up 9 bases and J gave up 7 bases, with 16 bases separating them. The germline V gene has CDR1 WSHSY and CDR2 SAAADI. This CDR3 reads CASISGVGQPQHF. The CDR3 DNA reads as TGCGCCAGTATTTCAGGGGTTGGACAGCCCCAGCATTTT.

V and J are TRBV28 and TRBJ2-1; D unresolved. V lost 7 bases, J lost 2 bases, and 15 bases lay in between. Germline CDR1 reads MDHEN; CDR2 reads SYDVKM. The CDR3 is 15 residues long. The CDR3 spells CASTRSGSAYNEQFF. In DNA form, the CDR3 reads TGTGCCAGCACCCGGTCAGGATCGGCCTACAATGAGCAGTTCTTC.

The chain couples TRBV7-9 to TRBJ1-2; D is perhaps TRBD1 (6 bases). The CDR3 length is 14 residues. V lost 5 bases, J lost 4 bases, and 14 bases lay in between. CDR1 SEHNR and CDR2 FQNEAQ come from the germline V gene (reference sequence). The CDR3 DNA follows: TGTGCCAGCAGCCACGCTGACAGGCTCTATGGCTACACCTTC. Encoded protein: CASSHADRLYGYTF.

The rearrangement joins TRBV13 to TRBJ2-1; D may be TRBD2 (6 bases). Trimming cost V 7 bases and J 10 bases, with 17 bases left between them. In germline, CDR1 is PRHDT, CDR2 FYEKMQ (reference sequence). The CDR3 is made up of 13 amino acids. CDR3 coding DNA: TGTGCCAGCACAGGGACTCCGGGAGTCGAGCAGTTCTTC. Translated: CASTGTPGVEQFF. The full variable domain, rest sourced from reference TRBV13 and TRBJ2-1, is AAGVIQSPRHLIKEKRETATLKCYPIPRHDTVYWYQQGPGQDPQFLISFYEKMQSDKGSIPDRFSAQQFSDYHSELNMSSLELGDSALYFCASTGTPGVEQFFGPGTRLTVL.